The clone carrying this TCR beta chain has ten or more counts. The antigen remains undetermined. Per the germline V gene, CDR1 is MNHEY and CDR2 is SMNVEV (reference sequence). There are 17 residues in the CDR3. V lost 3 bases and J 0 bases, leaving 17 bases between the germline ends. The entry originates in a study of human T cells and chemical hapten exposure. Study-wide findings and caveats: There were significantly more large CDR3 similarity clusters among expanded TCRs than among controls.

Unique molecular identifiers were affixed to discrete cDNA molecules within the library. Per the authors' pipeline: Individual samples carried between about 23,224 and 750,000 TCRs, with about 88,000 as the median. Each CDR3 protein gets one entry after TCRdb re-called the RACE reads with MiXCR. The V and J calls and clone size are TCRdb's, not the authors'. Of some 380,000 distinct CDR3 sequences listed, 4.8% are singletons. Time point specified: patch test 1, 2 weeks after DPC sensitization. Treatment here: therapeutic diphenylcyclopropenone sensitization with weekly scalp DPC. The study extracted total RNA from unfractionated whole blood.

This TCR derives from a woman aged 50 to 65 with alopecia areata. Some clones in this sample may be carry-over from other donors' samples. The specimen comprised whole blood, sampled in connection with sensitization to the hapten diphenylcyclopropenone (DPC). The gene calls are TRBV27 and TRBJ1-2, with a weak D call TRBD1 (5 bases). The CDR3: CASSFLATVRTNYGYTF. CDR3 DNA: TGTGCCAGCAGTTTTCTAGCGACAGTCCGAACTAACTATGGCTACACCTTC.